This TCR beta chain was recorded in a study of CD8 T cells in Susac syndrome. The study, taken as a whole, reports: Maximal CD8+ clonal expansion in Susac was observed within TEMRA cells and among active patients.

V lost 3 bases and J lost 0, with 18 bases in between. The CDR3 length is 18 residues. Germline lookup yields CDR1 MDHEN and CDR2 SYDVKM. An amount of RNA that ranged from roughly 0.45 to 1 ug was reverse transcribed with random hexamers. MiXCR, run by TCRdb on the immunoSEQ multiplex PCR reads, gives a single entry per CDR3 protein. The sample carries around 170,000 distinct CDR3 sequences, roughly 94% recorded once. Worth noting for this clonotype: Its antigen is not identified.

Definite or probable Susac syndrome was diagnosed using recently defined diagnostic criteria. CD8+ and CD4+ T cells were negatively isolated; TEMRA cells were FACS-enriched. J is TRBJ2-4 and V is TRBV28; TRBD1 might be the D (5 bases). The receptor was derived from a human donor with Susac syndrome. Source material: CD8+ T cells from PBMCs. The CDR3 nucleotides are TGTGCCAGCAGTTTCATCCTAGGGGAAGGGTTAGCCAAAAACATTCAGTACTTC. Translated, it gives CASSFILGEGLAKNIQYF. The full variable domain, in which reference TRBV28 and TRBJ2-4 provide the parts outside the CDR3, is DVKVTQSSRYLVKRTGEKVFLECVQDMDHENMFWYRQDPGLGLRLIYFSYDVKMKEKGDIPEGYSVSREKKERFSLILESASTNQTSMYLCASSFILGEGLAKNIQYFGAGTRLSVL.